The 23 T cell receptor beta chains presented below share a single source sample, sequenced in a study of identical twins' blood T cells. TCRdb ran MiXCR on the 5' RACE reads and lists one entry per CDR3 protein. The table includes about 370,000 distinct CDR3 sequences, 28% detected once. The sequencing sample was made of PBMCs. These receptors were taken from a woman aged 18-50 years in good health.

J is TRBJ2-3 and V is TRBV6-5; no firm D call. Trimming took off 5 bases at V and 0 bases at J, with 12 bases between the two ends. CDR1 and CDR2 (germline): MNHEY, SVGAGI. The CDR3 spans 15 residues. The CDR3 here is CASSQTPRSTDTQYF. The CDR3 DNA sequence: TGTGCCAGCAGTCAGACCCCCCGTAGCACAGATACGCAGTATTTT.

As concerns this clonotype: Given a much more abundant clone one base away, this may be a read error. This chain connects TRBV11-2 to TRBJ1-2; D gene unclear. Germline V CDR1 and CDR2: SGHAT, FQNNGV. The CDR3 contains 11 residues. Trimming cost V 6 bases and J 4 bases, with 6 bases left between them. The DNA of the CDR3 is TGTGCCAGCAGTATGGGCTATGGCTACACCTTC. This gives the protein CASSMGYGYTF.

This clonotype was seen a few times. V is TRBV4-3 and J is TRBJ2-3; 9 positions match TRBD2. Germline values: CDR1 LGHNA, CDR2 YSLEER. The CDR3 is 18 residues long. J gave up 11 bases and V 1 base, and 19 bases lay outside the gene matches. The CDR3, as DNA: TGCGCCAGCAGCCAAGCAGCCCTTTCGGGGACTAGCTTCCCGCTGCAGTATTTT. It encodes CASSQAALSGTSFPLQYF.

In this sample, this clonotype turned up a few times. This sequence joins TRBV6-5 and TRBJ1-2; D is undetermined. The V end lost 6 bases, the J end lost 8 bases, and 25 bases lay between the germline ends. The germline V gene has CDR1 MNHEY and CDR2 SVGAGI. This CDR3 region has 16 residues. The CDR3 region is CASRYPGIKSMGGYTF. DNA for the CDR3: TGTGCCAGCAGATACCCCGGGATAAAATCTATGGGAGGCTACACCTTC.

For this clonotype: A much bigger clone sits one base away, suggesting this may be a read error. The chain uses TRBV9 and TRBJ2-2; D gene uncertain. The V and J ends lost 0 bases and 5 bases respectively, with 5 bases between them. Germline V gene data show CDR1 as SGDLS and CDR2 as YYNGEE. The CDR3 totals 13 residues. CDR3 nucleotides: TGTGCCAGCAGCGTAGGGGTAACCGGGGAGCTGTTTTTT. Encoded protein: CASSVGVTGELFF.

The CDR3 coding sequence is TGTGCCAGCAGCTTCGTCGATTCAGGAAGCTTAAAAAACTATGGCTACACCTTC. This encodes CASSFVDSGSLKNYGYTF. V and J are TRBV11-2 and TRBJ1-2; no definite D call. Per germline, CDR1 SGHAT and CDR2 FQNNGV. This CDR3 region has 18 residues. V was pared by 3 bases and J by 2 bases, with 22 bases between.

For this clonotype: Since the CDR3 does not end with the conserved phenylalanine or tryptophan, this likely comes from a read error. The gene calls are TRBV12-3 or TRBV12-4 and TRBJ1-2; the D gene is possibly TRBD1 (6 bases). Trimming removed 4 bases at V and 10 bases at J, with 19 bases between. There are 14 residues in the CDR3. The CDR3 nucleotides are TGTGCCAGCAGTTCTTATAACAGGGATCTTGACTACACCCTC. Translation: CASSSYNRDLDYTL.

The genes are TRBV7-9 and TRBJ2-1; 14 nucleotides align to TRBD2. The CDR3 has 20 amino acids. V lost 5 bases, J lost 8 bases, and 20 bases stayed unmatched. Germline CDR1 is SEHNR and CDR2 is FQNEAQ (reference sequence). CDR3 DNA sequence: TGTGCCAGCAGCCCCACCGCCCCCGGGACTAGCGGGGGTAGTGCGGATGAGCAGTTCTTC. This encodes CASSPTAPGTSGGSADEQFF.

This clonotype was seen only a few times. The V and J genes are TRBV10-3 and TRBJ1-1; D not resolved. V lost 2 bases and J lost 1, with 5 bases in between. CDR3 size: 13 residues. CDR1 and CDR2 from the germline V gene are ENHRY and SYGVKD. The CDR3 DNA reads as TGTGCCATCAGTGAGCCAGAGAACACTGAAGCTTTCTTT. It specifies CAISEPENTEAFF.

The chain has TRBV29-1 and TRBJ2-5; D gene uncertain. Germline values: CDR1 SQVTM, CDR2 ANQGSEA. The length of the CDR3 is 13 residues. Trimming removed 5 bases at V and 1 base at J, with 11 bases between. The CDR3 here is CSVKTGVQETQYF. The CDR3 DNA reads TGCAGCGTTAAGACGGGCGTCCAAGAGACCCAGTACTTC.

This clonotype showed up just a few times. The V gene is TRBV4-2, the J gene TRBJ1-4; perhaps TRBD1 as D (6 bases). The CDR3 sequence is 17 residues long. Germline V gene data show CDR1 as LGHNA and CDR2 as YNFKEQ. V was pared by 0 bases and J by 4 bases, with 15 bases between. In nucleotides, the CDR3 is TGTGCCAGCAGCCAAGATCGCGGGGGGCACGGTAATGAAAAACTGTTTTTT. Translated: CASSQDRGGHGNEKLFF.

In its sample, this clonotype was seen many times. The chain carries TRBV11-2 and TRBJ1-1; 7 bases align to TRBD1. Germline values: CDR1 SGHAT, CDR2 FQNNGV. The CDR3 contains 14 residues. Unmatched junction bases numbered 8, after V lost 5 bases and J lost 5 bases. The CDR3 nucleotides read TGTGCCAGCAGCGAGAACAGGGGAGGGACTGAAGCTTTCTTT. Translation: CASSENRGGTEAFF.

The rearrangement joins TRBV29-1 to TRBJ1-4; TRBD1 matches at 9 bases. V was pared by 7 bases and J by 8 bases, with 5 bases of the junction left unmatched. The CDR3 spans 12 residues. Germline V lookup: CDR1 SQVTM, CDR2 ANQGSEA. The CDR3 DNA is TGCAGCGCCGGGACAGGGCGAGAAAAACTGTTTTTT. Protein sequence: CSAGTGREKLFF. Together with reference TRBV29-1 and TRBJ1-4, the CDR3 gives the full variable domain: SAVISQKPSRDICQRGTSLTIQCQVDSQVTMMFWYRQQPGQSLTLIATANQGSEATYESGFVIDKFPISRPNLTFSTLTVSNMSPEDSSIYLCSAGTGREKLFFGSGTQLSVL.

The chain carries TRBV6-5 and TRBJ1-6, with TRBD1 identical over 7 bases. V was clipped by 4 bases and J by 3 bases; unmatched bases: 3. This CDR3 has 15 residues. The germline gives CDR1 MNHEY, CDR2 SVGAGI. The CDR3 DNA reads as TGTGCCAGCAGTTCCGACAGGGACTATAATTCACCCCTCCACTTT. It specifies CASSSDRDYNSPLHF.

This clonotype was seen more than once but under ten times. CDR3 DNA sequence: TGCAGTGCTAGAGAAGGGCGGGACTACGAGCAGTACTTC. It yields the protein CSAREGRDYEQYF. The chain carries TRBV20-1 and TRBJ2-7; D is possibly TRBD2 (6 bases). Germline V CDR1 and CDR2: DFQATT, SNEGSKA (reference sequence). CDR3 length: 13 amino acids. Trimming stripped 0 bases from V and 3 bases from J, with 9 bases between.

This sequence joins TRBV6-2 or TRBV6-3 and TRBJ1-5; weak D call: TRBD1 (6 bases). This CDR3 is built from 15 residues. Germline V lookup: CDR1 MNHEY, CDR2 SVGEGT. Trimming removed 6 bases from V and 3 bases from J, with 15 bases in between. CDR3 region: CASRSTGNPNQPQHF. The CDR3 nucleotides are TGTGCCAGCAGATCAACAGGGAACCCCAATCAGCCCCAGCATTTT.

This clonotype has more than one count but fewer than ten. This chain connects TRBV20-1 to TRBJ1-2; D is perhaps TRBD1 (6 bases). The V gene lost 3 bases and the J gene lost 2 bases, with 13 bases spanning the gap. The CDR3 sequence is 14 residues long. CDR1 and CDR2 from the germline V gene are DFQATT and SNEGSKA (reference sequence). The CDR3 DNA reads TGCAGTGCTAGGGTCGGGGGGCGAAACTATGGCTACACCTTC. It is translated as CSARVGGRNYGYTF.

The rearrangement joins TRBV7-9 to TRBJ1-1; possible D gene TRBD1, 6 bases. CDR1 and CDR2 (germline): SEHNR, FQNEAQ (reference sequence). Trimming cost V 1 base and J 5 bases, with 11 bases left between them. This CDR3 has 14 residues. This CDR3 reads CASSLEGGATEAFF. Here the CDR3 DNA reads TGTGCCAGCAGCTTAGAGGGGGGCGCGACTGAAGCTTTCTTT.

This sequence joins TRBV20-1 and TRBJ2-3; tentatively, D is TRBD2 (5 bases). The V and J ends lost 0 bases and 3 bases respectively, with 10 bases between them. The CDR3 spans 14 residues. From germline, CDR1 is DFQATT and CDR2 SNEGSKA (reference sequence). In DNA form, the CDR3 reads TGCAGTGCTAGAGAAGGAGGAACGACAGATACGCAGTATTTT. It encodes CSAREGGTTDTQYF.

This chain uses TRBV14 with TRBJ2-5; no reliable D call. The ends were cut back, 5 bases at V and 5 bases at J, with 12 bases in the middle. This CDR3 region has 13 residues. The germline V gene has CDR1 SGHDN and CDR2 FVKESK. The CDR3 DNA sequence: TGTGCCAGCAGCATATGGGCGACGGAGACCCAGTACTTC. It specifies CASSIWATETQYF.

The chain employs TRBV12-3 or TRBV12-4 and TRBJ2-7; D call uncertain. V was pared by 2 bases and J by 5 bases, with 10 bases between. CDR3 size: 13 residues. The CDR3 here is CASSLMYVNEQYF. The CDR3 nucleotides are TGTGCCAGCAGTTTAATGTACGTGAACGAGCAGTACTTC.

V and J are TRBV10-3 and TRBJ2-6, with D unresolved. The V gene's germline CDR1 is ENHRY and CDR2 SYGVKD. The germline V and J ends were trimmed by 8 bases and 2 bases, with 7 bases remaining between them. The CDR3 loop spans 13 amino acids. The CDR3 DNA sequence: TGTGCCATCCTGAAGGCTGGGGCCAACGTCCTGACTTTC. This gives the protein CAILKAGANVLTF.

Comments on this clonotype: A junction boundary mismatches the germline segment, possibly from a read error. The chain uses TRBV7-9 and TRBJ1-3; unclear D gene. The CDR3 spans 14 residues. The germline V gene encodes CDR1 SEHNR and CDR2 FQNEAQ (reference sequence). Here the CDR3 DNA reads TGTGCCAGCATCTTAGTTCTCTCTGGAAACACCATATATTTT. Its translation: CASILVLSGNTIYF.